Given below is one TCR beta chain in context. Its specificity is not known. The sample is drawn from a study of Graves' ophthalmopathy and Graves' hyperthyroidism. Study results and limitations: Clonotypes were expanded in thyroid at above 0.001 frequency, and most also appeared in blood. Sensitivity reached roughly 70% and specificity 72.22% when the model predicted ophthalmopathy progression. An 81.08% specificity and roughly 90% sensitivity were achieved by a 13-signature model that separated ophthalmopathy from stable hyperthyroidism.

Germline lookup yields CDR1 SNHLY and CDR2 FYNNEI. Trimming took 4 bases from V and 4 from J, leaving 10 bases between them. The CDR3 is 14 residues long. Patients were diagnosed from clinical symptoms, serum thyroxine, TRAb, thyroid ultrasound and orbital computed tomography. RNA served as the template for amplifying TCR beta CDR3 regions. Second-round multiplex PCR came after first-round RT-PCR with HTBI primers. TCRdb ran MiXCR on the multiplex PCR reads and lists one entry per CDR3 protein. This repertoire shows over 500,000 distinct CDR3 sequences, about a fifth found once; its top ten account for roughly 6.9%.

This clonotype originated in a woman under 30 with stable Graves' hyperthyroidism. Some clones in this sample may be carry-over from other donors' samples. This chain joins TRBV2 and TRBJ2-2; D unresolved. The material sequenced was peripheral blood. The CDR3 loop reads CASSGASLTGELFF. CDR3 in DNA: TGTGCCAGCAGTGGAGCCAGCCTCACCGGGGAGCTGTTTTTT.